Each of the 23 T cell receptor beta chains below was sequenced from the same sample in a study of blood T cells in healthy people across ages. Using a J-beta primer mix together with a sample-barcoded 5' primer, a second PCR was run for roughly 6 to 12 cycles. TCRdb ran MiXCR on the 5' RACE reads and lists one entry per CDR3 protein. This table holds 1.5 million or so distinct CDR3 sequences, around two fifths found once. Sequencing input: blood. The receptors originated from a woman between 18 and 30 years old in good health.

Only a few counts were recorded for this clonotype. The gene calls are TRBV6-5 and TRBJ1-4, with a tentative D call TRBD1 (6 bases). This CDR3 is built from 14 residues. Trimming took off 5 bases at V and 8 bases at J, with 15 bases between the two ends. Germline-derived CDR1 and CDR2 are MNHEY and SVGAGI. The CDR3 is CASSLRGEREKLFF. The DNA for the CDR3 is TGTGCCAGCAGTCTCAGGGGAGAGAGGGAAAAACTGTTTTTT.

The rearrangement uses TRBV7-2 and TRBJ2-7; 14 bases are a match to TRBD2. Looked up from germline, CDR1 is SGHTA and CDR2 is FQGNSA. Trimming cost V 6 bases and J 4 bases; bases outside gene matches: 11. The CDR3 covers 17 residues. The CDR3 loop is CASSGTSGSLGLYEQYF. CDR3 bases: TGTGCCAGCAGTGGGACTAGCGGGAGTTTGGGCCTTTACGAGCAGTACTTC.

This clonotype has only a few counts. The chain joins TRBV4-1 to TRBJ1-5; tentatively, D is TRBD1 (5 bases). The CDR3 contains 15 residues. Per the germline V gene, CDR1 is MGHRA and CDR2 is YSYEKL. The V end was cut by 0 bases, the J end by 3 bases, with 9 bases between. This CDR3 reads CASSQEDRSNQPQHF. The CDR3 DNA follows: TGCGCCAGCAGCCAAGAAGACAGATCCAATCAGCCCCAGCATTTT.

The J gene is TRBJ2-1, the V gene TRBV20-1; D not certain. CDR3 length equals 11 residues. Trimming removed 0 bases at V and 6 bases at J, with 3 bases between. Germline assignment: CDR1 DFQATT and CDR2 SNEGSKA (reference sequence). CDR3 coding DNA: TGCAGTGCTAGAGATGGCAATGAGCAGTTCTTC. Translating it yields CSARDGNEQFF.

The rearrangement joins TRBV18 to TRBJ2-3; no definite D call. The germline V and J ends were trimmed by 4 bases and 4 bases, with 18 bases remaining between them. Germline lookup yields CDR1 KGHSH and CDR2 LQKENI. CDR3 length: 16 residues. In DNA form, the CDR3 reads TGTGCCAGCTCACGCCAGTCCCTAGTGCCCGCAGATACGCAGTATTTT. This translates into CASSRQSLVPADTQYF.

J is TRBJ2-1 and V is TRBV9; the D is unclear. Trimming removed 0 bases from V and 4 bases from J, with 11 bases in between. The CDR3 runs 15 residues. From germline, CDR1 is SGDLS and CDR2 YYNGEE. The CDR3 sequence is CASSVGSTQYNEQFF. The CDR3 DNA is TGTGCCAGCAGCGTAGGTTCTACCCAATACAATGAGCAGTTCTTC.

The chain is built from TRBV6-1 and TRBJ2-5, with TRBD2 matching over 10 bases. Germline V gene lookup returns CDR1 MNHNS and CDR2 SASEGT. V dropped 2 bases and J dropped 4; count of bases not matched to a gene: 10. The CDR3 extends over 17 amino acids. The CDR3: CASSEWGSGRAGETQYF. The CDR3 DNA reads TGTGCCAGCAGTGAATGGGGAAGCGGGAGGGCCGGAGAGACCCAGTACTTC.

The chain recombines TRBV9 with TRBJ2-1; TRBD1 is a possible D gene (6 bases). The CDR3 has 12 residues. With 7 bases removed from V and 7 bases from J, the gap between germline ends came to 12 bases. Per germline, CDR1 SGDLS and CDR2 YYNGEE. CDR3 sequence reads: CASATQGNEQFF. CDR3 coding DNA: TGTGCCAGCGCCACGCAGGGGAATGAGCAGTTCTTC.

The chain recombines TRBV20-1 with TRBJ1-2, with a tentative D call TRBD1 (5 bases). This CDR3 is 16 amino acids long. The germline V gene has CDR1 DFQATT and CDR2 SNEGSKA (reference sequence). V was trimmed by 3 bases and J by 0 bases, leaving 17 bases between them. The CDR3 region is CSASLSGLTANYGYTF. The CDR3 DNA follows: TGCAGTGCTAGTCTATCGGGACTGACTGCTAACTATGGCTACACCTTC.

The rearrangement joins TRBV20-1 to TRBJ1-1; D is uncertain. V lost 5 bases and J lost 4, with 14 bases in between. CDR1 is DFQATT and CDR2 is SNEGSKA in the germline V gene (reference sequence). This CDR3 is 13 amino acids long. CDR3 sequence (DNA): TGCAGTGCTCCAACTCCTGGAGCCACTGAAGCTTTCTTT. Protein: CSAPTPGATEAFF.

This sequence joins TRBV5-1 and TRBJ2-2; D gene unclear. The ends were cut back, 1 base at V and 1 base at J, with 11 bases in the middle. The CDR3 has 16 amino acids. The germline CDR1 and CDR2 sequences are SGHRS and YFSETQ. The CDR3: CASSLCPDLNTGELFF. The CDR3 DNA reads TGCGCCAGCAGCTTGTGCCCGGATTTGAACACCGGGGAGCTGTTTTTT.

This clonotype showed up just a few times. In DNA form, the CDR3 reads TGTGCCAGCAGTTCCATCTCCGGGGTAGTGTACGAGCAGTACTTC. Protein: CASSSISGVVYEQYF. The V call is TRBV27, the J call TRBJ2-7; D may be TRBD2 (5 bases). Trimming removed 4 bases at V and 4 bases at J, with 17 bases between. This CDR3 is 15 amino acids long. Germline loops: CDR1 MNHEY, CDR2 SMNVEV (reference sequence).

V usage is TRBV20-1 and J usage is TRBJ1-2; TRBD1 matches at 7 bases. Germline V gene data show CDR1 as DFQATT and CDR2 as SNEGSKA (reference sequence). The V and J ends lost 3 bases and 4 bases, in that order; junction bases with no gene match: 5. This CDR3 region has 13 residues. CDR3 in DNA: TGCAGTGCTAGTTGGGACAGAGCCTATGGCTACACCTTC. Translation gives CSASWDRAYGYTF.

This clonotype was found a few times. This chain uses TRBV7-2 with TRBJ2-7, with 9 bases lining up with TRBD2. V shed 1 base and J 4 bases; nucleotides not matched to a gene: 5. Germline V gene data show CDR1 as SGHTA and CDR2 as FQGNSA. This CDR3 region has 15 residues. CDR3 nucleotide sequence: TGTGCCAGCAGCTTAGGTCCTAGCGGGATGTACGAGCAGTACTTC. This encodes CASSLGPSGMYEQYF.

In this sample, this clonotype turned up a few times. This chain links TRBV2 with TRBJ2-4; 7 bases are a match to TRBD2. The J call may be mistaken, given a closer DNA end match to TRBJ2-5. The CDR3 runs to 14 residues. CDR1 is SNHLY and CDR2 is FYNNEI in the germline V gene. CDR3 loop: CASRVAGTTGTQYF. CDR3 sequence (DNA): TGTGCCAGCAGGGTAGCGGGTACTACGGGGACCCAGTACTTC.

The V gene is TRBV4-1, the J gene TRBJ2-5, with 8 bases that match TRBD2. The germline gives CDR1 MGHRA, CDR2 YSYEKL. V lost 0 bases, J lost 11 bases, and 17 bases stayed unmatched. The CDR3 runs to 17 residues. The CDR3 reads CASSQDTVWAGGNEQYF. Written as DNA, the CDR3 is TGCGCCAGCAGCCAAGATACGGTCTGGGCGGGAGGTAATGAGCAGTACTTC.

About this clonotype: Lacking the conserved final phenylalanine or tryptophan, this CDR3 likely reflects a read error. Because the CDR3's place on the DNA is in doubt, the DNA is left out and the CDR3 is given as listed by TCRdb. The CDR3 reads CASRGWGNSGLAEQFL. The rearrangement joins TRBV21-1 to TRBJ2-1; the table's D gene call, TRBD2, was not cross checked with the DNA. TRBV21-1 is a pseudogene locus. The CDR3 is 16 amino acids in total, end residues counted.

This clonotype was seen only a few times. CDR3 protein: CASSLSNSGGQETQYF. In DNA, the CDR3 is TGTGCCAGCAGTTTATCGAACAGCGGGGGTCAAGAGACCCAGTACTTC. This chain uses TRBV27 with TRBJ2-5, with 8 bases aligning to TRBD2. CDR1 and CDR2 from the germline V gene are MNHEY and SMNVEV (reference sequence). The CDR3 is 16 residues long. V lost 0 bases to trimming and J lost 2 bases; unmatched junction nucleotides: 5.

The V gene is TRBV11-2, the J gene TRBJ2-5; unclear D gene. The V gene lost 1 base and the J gene lost 1 base, with 10 bases spanning the gap. CDR3 size: 15 residues. Germline V lookup: CDR1 SGHAT, CDR2 FQNNGV. CDR3 nucleotides: TGTGCCAGCAGCTTAGTCCCGGGCTCCCAAGAGACCCAGTACTTC. Protein: CASSLVPGSQETQYF.

V usage is TRBV12-3 or TRBV12-4 and J usage is TRBJ1-5; D gene ambiguous. Trimming left V 2 bases short and J 13 bases short, with 15 bases between. The length of the CDR3 is 13 residues. Here the CDR3 reads CASSLKSDGLQHF. CDR3 DNA: TGTGCCAGCAGTTTAAAATCGGACGGTCTACAGCATTTT.

The rearrangement links TRBV2 to TRBJ2-3; D is undetermined. In germline, CDR1 is SNHLY, CDR2 FYNNEI. The CDR3 sequence is 12 residues long. Trimming pared 1 base from V and 10 bases from J, leaving 9 bases between. CDR3 loop: CASSEDDHPQYF. The CDR3 nucleotides read TGTGCCAGCAGTGAAGATGACCATCCGCAGTATTTT.

V and J are TRBV28 and TRBJ2-2; D is perhaps TRBD1 or TRBD2 (5 bases each). V was trimmed by 6 bases and J by 3 bases, leaving 17 bases between them. CDR1 is MDHEN, CDR2 SYDVKM, per germline. The CDR3 sequence is 16 residues long. The CDR3 DNA reads as TGTGCCAGCAGCTCTCGGGAAGGGGCCTACACCGGGGAGCTGTTTTTT. Amino acid sequence: CASSSREGAYTGELFF.

CDR3 in amino acids: CASSFEALSYNEQFF. The CDR3 nucleotides read TGTGCCAGCAGTTTTGAGGCCTTATCGTACAATGAGCAGTTCTTC. The chain employs TRBV27 and TRBJ2-1; D remains ambiguous. The CDR3 contains 15 residues. Germline values: CDR1 MNHEY, CDR2 SMNVEV (reference sequence). V dropped 3 bases and J dropped 4 bases, with 13 bases sitting between them.